This T cell receptor (beta chain) was retrieved from a study of shared clonotypes between healthy human individuals. About the study: CD4 naive cells filled three plates per donor, CD4 memory three, CD8 naive two and CD8 memory one.

This CDR3 has 14 amino acids. Germline values: CDR1 SGHTA, CDR2 FQGNSA. The ends lost 1 base at V and 8 bases at J; junction bases unmatched: 7. CD4+ cells yielded CD45RA+ naive and CD45RA-negative memory subsets. An even split of each subset's genomic DNA across several immunoSEQ plates was performed. On sorted subsets, replicate PCRs used approximately 200 ng DNA, or approximately 33,000 T cell genomes. Profiling relied on immunoSEQ multiplex PCR, and the TCRdb table lists in-frame clones only, not all of them. The repertoire holds about 710,000 clones, with roughly 72% as singletons. The TCR sequence derives from a woman aged 30 to 39 in good health. The sequencing input was memory CD4+ T cells sorted from blood. The subset: CD45RA-negative fraction. This chain links TRBV7-2 with TRBJ1-1, with 7 positions matching TRBD1. The CDR3 protein is CASSLVYLGGEAFF. The CDR3 bases are TGTGCCAGCAGCTTAGTATATCTAGGGGGCGAAGCTTTCTTT.